This T cell receptor beta chain was documented in a study of blood T cell repertoires in COVID-19. Source study methods: Nucleated cell number was recorded as an estimate derived from reference gene primer amplification. The table came from immunoSEQ multiplex PCR; TCRdb's copy has only in-frame clones and leaves some out. That table is the source of V, J and clone size, and D and trimming were worked out from the DNA. The data show some 230,000 clones, 85% seen once. This CDR3 has 15 residues. Germline values: CDR1 MDHEN, CDR2 SYDVKM. V shed 8 bases and J 1 base; nucleotides not matched to a gene: 7.

The receptor was isolated from a man between 45 and 60 years old who had recovered from COVID-19. V gene TRBV28 combines with J gene TRBJ1-2; 10 bases are a match to TRBD1. The specimen was peripheral blood. Here the CDR3 reads CASQGTGVGNYGYTF. CDR3 nucleotides: TGTGCCAGCCAAGGGACAGGGGTCGGTAACTATGGCTACACCTTC.